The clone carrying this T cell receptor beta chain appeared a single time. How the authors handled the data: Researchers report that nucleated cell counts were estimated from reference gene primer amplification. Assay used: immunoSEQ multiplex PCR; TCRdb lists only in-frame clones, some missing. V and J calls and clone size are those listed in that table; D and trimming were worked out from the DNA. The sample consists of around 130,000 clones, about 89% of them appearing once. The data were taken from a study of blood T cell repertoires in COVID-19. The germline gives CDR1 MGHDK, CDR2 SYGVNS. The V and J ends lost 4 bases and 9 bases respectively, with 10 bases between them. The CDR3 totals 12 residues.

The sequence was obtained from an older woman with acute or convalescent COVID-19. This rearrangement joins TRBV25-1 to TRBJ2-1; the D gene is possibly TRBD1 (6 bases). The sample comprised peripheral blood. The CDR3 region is CASSVSRGEQFF. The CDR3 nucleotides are TGTGCCAGCAGTGTATCCAGGGGTGAGCAGTTCTTC.